The clone carrying this TCR beta chain was observed a handful of times. TCRdb independently ran MiXCR on the 5' RACE reads; one entry per CDR3 protein. The sample lists approximately 60,000 distinct CDR3 sequences; 25% to 30% were seen once. The CDR3 is 14 amino acids. Germline V gives CDR1 SGHRS, CDR2 YFSETQ. J was trimmed by 9 bases and V by 4 bases; bases with no gene match: 6. The V call is TRBV5-1, the J call TRBJ2-1, with 11 bases identical to TRBD2. The TCR sequence derives from a female donor with breast cancer. Source material: tumor-infiltrating memory CD4+ T cells sorted from the breast tumor. Documented subset: memory CD4+ T cells, CD4+CD45RO+CD25-. Written as DNA, the CDR3 is TGCGCCAGCAGCCAAGGGACTAGCGGTACTGAGCAGTTCTTC. This encodes CASSQGTSGTEQFF.